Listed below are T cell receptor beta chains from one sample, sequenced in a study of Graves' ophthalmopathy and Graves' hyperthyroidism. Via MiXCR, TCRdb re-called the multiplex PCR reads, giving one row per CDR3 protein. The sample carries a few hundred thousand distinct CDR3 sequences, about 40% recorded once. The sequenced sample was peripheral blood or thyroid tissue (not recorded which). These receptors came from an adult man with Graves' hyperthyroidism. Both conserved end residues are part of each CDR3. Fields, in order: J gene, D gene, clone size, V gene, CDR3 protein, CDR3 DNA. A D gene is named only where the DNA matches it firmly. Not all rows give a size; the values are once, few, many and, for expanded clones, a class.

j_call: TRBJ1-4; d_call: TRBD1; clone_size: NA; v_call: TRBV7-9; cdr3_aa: CASSLRQGRHDEKLFF; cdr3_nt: TGTGCCAGCAGCTTACGACAGGGCCGCCACGATGAAAAACTGTTTTTT
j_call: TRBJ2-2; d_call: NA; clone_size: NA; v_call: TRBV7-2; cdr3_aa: CASSVFFPSANTGELFF; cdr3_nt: TGTGCCAGCAGCGTTTTTTTTCCTTCCGCGAACACCGGGGAGCTGTTTTTT
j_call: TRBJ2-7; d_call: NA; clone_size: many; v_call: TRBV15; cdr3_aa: CATSRDRGTYEQYF; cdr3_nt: TGTGCCACCAGCAGAGACAGGGGAACCTACGAGCAGTACTTC
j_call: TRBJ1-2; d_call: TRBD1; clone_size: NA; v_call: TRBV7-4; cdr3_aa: CASSSSGTGGDGYTF; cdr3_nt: TGTGCCAGCAGCTCATCCGGGACAGGGGGTGACGGCTACACCTTC
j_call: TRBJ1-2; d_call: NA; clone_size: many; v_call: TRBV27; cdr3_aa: CASSKSVWYGYTF; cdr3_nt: TGTGCCAGCAGCAAATCGGTGTGGTATGGCTACACCTTC
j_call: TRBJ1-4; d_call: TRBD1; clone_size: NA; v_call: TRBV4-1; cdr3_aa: CASSQVDRGTYNEKLFF; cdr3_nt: TGCGCCAGCAGCCAAGTCGACAGGGGTACCTACAATGAAAAACTGTTTTTT
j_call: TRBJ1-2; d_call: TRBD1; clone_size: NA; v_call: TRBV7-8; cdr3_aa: CASSQQGAGAYGYTF; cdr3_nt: TGTGCCAGCAGCCAACAGGGGGCGGGGGCCTATGGCTACACCTTC
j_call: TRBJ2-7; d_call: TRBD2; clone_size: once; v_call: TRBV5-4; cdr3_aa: CASSRRSGDYNEQYF; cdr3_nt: TGTGCCAGCAGCCGACGTAGCGGGGACTACAATGAGCAGTACTTC
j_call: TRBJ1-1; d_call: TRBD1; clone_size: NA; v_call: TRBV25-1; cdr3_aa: CASLWDSTEAFF; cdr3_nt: TGTGCCAGCTTGTGGGACAGCACTGAAGCTTTCTTT
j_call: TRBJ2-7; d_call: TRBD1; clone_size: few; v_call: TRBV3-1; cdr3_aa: CASSHGGQGAGTYEQYF; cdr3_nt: TGTGCCAGCAGCCACGGCGGACAGGGGGCGGGAACCTACGAGCAGTACTTC
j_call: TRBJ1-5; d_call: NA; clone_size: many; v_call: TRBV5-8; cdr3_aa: CASSLEWVGNQPQHF; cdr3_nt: TGTGCCAGCAGCTTGGAGTGGGTCGGAAATCAGCCCCAGCATTTT
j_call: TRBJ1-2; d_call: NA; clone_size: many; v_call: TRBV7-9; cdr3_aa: CASSRTLVGGYTF; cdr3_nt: TGTGCCAGCAGCCGCACTCTTGTAGGTGGCTACACCTTC
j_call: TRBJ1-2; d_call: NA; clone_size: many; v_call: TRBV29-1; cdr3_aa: CSVDGLVANYGYTF; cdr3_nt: TGCAGCGTCGACGGGTTGGTGGCTAACTATGGCTACACCTTC
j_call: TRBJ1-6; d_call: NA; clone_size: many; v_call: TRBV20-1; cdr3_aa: CSAKINRNSPLHF; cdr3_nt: TGCAGTGCTAAAATTAACAGAAATTCACCCCTCCACTTT
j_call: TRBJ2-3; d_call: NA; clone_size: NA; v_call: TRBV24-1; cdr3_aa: CATSAPDGFSGTDTQYF; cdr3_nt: TGTGCCACCAGTGCTCCAGACGGATTCTCGGGCACAGATACGCAGTATTTT
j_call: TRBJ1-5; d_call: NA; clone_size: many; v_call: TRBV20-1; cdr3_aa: CSASDSRDPGPQHF; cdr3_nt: TGCAGTGCTAGCGACAGCAGGGATCCCGGGCCCCAGCATTTT
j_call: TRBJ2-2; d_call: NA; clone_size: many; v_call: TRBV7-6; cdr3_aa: CASSLMTENTGELFF; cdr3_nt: TGTGCCAGCAGCTTAATGACCGAGAACACCGGGGAGCTGTTTTTT
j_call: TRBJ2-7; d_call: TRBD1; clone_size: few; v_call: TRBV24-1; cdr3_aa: CATSEAGGHEQYF; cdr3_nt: TGTGCCACCAGTGAAGCAGGGGGCCACGAGCAGTACTTC
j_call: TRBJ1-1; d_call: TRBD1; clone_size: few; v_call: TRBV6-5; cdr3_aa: CASSLFPGQGKAFF; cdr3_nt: TGTGCCAGCAGCCTTTTTCCCGGACAGGGGAAAGCTTTCTTT
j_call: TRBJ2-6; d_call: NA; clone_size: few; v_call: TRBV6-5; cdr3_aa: CASREIPNSRVGANVLTF; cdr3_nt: TGTGCCAGCAGGGAAATCCCTAACTCTAGGGTAGGGGCCAACGTCCTGACTTTC
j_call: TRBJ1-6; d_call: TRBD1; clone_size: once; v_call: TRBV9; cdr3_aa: CASSLRDRGDSYNSPLHF; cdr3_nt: TGTGCCAGCAGCCTCCGGGACAGGGGGGACTCCTATAATTCACCCCTCCACTTT
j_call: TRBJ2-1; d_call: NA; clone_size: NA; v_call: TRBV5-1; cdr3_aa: CASSKTEYNEQFF; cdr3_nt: TGCGCCAGCAGCAAGACAGAGTACAATGAGCAGTTCTTC
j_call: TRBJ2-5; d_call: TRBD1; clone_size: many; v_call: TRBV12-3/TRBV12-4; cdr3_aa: CASSRATGGVETQYF; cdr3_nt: TGTGCCAGCAGTCGGGCGACAGGGGGCGTCGAGACCCAGTACTTC
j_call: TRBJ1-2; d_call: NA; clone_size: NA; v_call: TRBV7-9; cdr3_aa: CASSLTGANTF; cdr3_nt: TGTGCCAGCAGCTTAACGGGGGCGAACACCTTC
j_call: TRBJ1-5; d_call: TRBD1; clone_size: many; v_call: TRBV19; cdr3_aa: CASTETGIGNQPQHF; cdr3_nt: TGTGCCAGTACCGAGACAGGGATCGGGAATCAGCCCCAGCATTTT
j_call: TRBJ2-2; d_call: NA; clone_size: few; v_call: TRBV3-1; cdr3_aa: CASSSTSTGELFF; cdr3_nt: TGTGCCAGCAGTTCCACTTCTACCGGGGAGCTGTTTTTT
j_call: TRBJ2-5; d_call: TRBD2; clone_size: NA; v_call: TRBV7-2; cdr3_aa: CASSISGRETQYF; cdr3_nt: TGTGCCAGCAGCATAAGCGGGAGGGAGACCCAGTACTTC
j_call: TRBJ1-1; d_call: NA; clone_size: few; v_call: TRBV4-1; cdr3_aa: CASSQIWGDTEAFF; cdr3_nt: TGCGCCAGCAGCCAAATCTGGGGGGATACTGAAGCTTTCTTT
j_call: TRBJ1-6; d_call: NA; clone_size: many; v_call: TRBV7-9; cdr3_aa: CASSLRDGYSPLHF; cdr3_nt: TGTGCCAGCAGCTTAAGGGACGGTTATTCACCCCTCCACTTT
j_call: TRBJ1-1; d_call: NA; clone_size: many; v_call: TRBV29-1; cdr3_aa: CSVSYWNTEAFF; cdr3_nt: TGCAGCGTTTCGTACTGGAACACTGAAGCTTTCTTT
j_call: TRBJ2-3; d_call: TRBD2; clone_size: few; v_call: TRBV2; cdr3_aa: CASTPPSGSHTDTQYF; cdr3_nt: TGTGCCAGCACCCCCCCTAGCGGGAGCCACACAGATACGCAGTATTTT
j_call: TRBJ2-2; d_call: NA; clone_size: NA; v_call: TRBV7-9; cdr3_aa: CASSLYRVNTGELFF; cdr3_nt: TGTGCCAGCAGCTTATACAGGGTGAACACCGGGGAGCTGTTTTTT
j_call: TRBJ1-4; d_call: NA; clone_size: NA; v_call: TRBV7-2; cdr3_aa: CASRQGIGEEKLFF; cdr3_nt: TGTGCCAGCAGACAGGGAATCGGGGAAGAAAAACTGTTTTTT
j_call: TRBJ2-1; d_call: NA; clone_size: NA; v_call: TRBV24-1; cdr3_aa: CATSDPRGSYNEQFF; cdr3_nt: TGTGCCACCAGTGACCCACGGGGGTCTTACAATGAGCAGTTCTTC
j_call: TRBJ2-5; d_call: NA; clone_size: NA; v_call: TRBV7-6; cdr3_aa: CASGSGVQETQYF; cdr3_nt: TGTGCCAGCGGCAGTGGGGTCCAGGAGACCCAGTACTTC
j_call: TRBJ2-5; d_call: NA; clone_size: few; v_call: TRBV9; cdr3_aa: CASSGGGAGETQYF; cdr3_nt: TGTGCCAGCAGCGGAGGGGGTGCGGGGGAGACCCAGTACTTC
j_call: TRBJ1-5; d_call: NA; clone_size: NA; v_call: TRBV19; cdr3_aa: CVSSIAQGGSNQPQHF; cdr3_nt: TGTGTCAGTAGTATTGCCCAAGGGGGTTCTAATCAGCCCCAGCATTTT
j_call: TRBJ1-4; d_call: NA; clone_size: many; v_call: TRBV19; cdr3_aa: CASSIPAQELFF; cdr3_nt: TGTGCCAGTAGTATTCCGGCGCAGGAACTGTTTTTT
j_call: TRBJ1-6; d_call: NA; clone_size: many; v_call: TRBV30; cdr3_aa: CAWTRDTSPLHF; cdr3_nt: TGTGCCTGGACCAGGGATACTTCACCCCTCCACTTT
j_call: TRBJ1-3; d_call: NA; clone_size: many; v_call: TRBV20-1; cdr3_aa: CSARTPGNTIYF; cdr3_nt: TGCAGTGCAAGGACTCCTGGAAACACCATATATTTT
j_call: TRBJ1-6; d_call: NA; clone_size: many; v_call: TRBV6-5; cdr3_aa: CASSSPPSPLHF; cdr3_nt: TGTGCCAGCAGTTCCCCACCATCACCCCTCCACTTT
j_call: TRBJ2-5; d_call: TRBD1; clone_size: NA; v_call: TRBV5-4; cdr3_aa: CASRKGQGANQETQYF; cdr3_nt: TGTGCCAGCAGGAAAGGACAGGGGGCTAACCAAGAGACCCAGTACTTC
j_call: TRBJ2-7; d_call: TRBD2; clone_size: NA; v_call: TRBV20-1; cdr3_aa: CGASKAGGLGYEQYF; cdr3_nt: TGCGGTGCTAGCAAAGCTGGGGGACTAGGCTACGAGCAGTACTTC
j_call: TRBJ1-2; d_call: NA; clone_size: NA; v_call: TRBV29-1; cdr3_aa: CSVKVSGNTF; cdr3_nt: TGCAGCGTAAAGGTCTCTGGAAACACCTTC
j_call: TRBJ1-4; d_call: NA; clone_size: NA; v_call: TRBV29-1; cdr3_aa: CSVAWGDVSEKLFF; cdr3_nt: TGCAGCGTTGCGTGGGGGGATGTAAGTGAAAAACTGTTTTTT
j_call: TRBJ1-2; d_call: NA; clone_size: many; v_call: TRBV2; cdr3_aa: CASARLDYGYTF; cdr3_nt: TGTGCCAGCGCTAGACTGGACTATGGCTACACCTTC
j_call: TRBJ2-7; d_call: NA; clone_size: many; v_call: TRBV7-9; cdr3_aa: CASSLGFPYEQYF; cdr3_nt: TGTGCCAGCAGCTTAGGCTTCCCTTACGAGCAGTACTTC
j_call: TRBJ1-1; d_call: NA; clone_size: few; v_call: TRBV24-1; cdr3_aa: CATSVGGAQNTEAFF; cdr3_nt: TGTGCCACCAGTGTGGGGGGGGCTCAAAACACTGAAGCTTTCTTT